This T cell receptor (beta chain) came from a study of blood T cell repertoires in COVID-19. Study context: Researchers got acute and convalescent COVID-19 samples from the United States, Italy and Spain.

Per the authors' pipeline: How many nucleated cells were present was estimated from reference gene primer amplification. Produced via immunoSEQ multiplex PCR; TCRdb's table is partial and in-frame only. V, J and clone size are those of that table, while D and trimming were read from the DNA. The sample has about 190,000 clones, approximately 92% seen once; the top ten hold about 0.54%. With 4 bases clipped from V and 7 bases from J, the junction kept 11 bases outside the gene matches. CDR1 and CDR2 from the germline V gene are SGHNT and YYREEE (reference sequence). The CDR3 consists of 15 residues. The rearrangement uses TRBV5-4 and TRBJ2-1; 7 bases agree with TRBD1. The receptor was isolated from a man aged 50-60 years with acute or convalescent COVID-19. The sample was peripheral blood. The CDR3 DNA follows: TGTGCCAGCAGCGCCCGGGACAGAGGCTGGAATGAGCAGTTCTTC. It yields the protein CASSARDRGWNEQFF.